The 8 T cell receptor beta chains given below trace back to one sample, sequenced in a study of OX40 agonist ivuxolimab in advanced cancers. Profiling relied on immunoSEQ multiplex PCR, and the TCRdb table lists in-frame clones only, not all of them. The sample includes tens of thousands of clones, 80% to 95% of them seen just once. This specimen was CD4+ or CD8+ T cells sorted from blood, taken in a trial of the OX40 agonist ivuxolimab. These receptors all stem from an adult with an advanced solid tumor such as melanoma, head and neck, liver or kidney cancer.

The chain's CDR3 is CASSQARENYGYTF. DNA of the CDR3: TGCGCCAGCAGCCAGGCCAGGGAGAACTATGGCTACACCTTC. This chain links TRBV4-1 with TRBJ1-2; D might be TRBD1 (5 bases). Germline CDR1 is MGHRA and CDR2 is YSYEKL. The ends were cut back, 3 bases at V and 2 bases at J, with 10 bases in the middle. This CDR3 region has 14 residues.

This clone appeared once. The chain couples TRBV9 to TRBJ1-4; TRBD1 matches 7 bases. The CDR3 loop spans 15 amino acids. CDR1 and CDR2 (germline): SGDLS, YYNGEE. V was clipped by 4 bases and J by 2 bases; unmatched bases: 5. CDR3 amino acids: CASSLQGGTNEKLFF. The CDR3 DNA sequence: TGTGCCAGCAGCCTCCAGGGGGGGACTAATGAAAAACTGTTTTTT. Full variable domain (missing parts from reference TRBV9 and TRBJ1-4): DSGVTQTPKHLITATGQRVTLRCSPRSGDLSVYWYQQSLDQGLQFLIQYYNGEERAKGNILERFSAQQFPDLHSELNLSSLELGDSALYFCASSLQGGTNEKLFFGSGTQLSVL.

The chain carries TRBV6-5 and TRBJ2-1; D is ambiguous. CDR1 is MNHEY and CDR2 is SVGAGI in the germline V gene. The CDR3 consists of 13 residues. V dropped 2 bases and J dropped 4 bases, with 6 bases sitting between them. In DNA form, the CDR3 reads TGTGCCAGCAGTTACGAGACTTACAATGAGCAGTTCTTC. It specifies CASSYETYNEQFF.

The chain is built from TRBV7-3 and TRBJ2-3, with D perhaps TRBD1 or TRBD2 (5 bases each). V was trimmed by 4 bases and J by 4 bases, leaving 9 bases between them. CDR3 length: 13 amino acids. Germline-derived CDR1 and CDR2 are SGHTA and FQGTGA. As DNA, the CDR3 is TGTGCCAGCAGCTCCGGGGCTGCAGATACGCAGTATTTT. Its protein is CASSSGAADTQYF.

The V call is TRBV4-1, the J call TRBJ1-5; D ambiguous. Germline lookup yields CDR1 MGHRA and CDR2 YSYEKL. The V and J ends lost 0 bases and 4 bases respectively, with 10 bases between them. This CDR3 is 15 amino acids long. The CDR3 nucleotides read TGCGCCAGCAGCCAAGACGGAACGGGTAATCAGCCCCAGCATTTT. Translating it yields CASSQDGTGNQPQHF.

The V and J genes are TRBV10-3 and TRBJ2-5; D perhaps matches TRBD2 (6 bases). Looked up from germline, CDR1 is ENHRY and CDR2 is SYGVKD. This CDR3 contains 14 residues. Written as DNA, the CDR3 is TGTGGCGAAAAGGAGGGACCGTACCAAGAGACCCAGTACTTC. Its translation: CGEKEGPYQETQYF.

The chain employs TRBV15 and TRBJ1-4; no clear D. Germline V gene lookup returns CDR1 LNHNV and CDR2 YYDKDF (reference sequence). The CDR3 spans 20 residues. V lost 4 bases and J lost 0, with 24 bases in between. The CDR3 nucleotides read TGTGCCACCAGCAACCCGCATCGACTGCGGATATTTGCAACTAATGAAAAACTGTTTTTT. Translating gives CATSNPHRLRIFATNEKLFF.

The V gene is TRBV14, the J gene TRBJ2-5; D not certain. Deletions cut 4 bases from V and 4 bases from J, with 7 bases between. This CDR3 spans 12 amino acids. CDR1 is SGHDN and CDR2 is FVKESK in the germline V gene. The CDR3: CASSRAGETQYF. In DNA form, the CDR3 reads TGTGCCAGCAGCCGGGCCGGAGAGACCCAGTACTTC.